The clone carrying this T cell receptor (beta chain) has more than one count but fewer than ten. Its target is not known. Genomic DNA was employed as the template in profiling TCR beta VDJ and CDR3. One entry per CDR3 protein results from TCRdb running MiXCR on the reads. Among more than 150,000 distinct CDR3 sequences listed, 48% were seen once. In patients chosen for sequencing, flow cytometry had shown CD8+CD57+ cell expansion. The data derive from a study of CD8+CD57+ T cells in acquired aplastic anemia. Turning to the study itself: Sorted CD4+ and CD8+ cells gave a mean 3.2 ug DNA, range 0.2 to 27.4 ug.

Whole-study findings and limits: For CD8+ Simpson's diversity, patients and controls showed no significant difference.

The source is a human donor with aplastic anemia. The specimen was sorted CD4+, CD8+, or CD8+CD57+ T cells (not recorded which) from PBMCs.

The CDR3 is CATAPPRQLFNYGYTF. CDR3 in DNA: TGTGCCACTGCACCACCTCGGCAGCTCTTTAACTATGGCTACACCTTC. The rearrangement joins TRBV10-3 to TRBJ1-2; D gene unclear. This CDR3 is 16 amino acids long. Germline V lookup: CDR1 ENHRY, CDR2 SYGVKD. V lost 10 bases and J 1 base, leaving 22 bases between the germline ends.